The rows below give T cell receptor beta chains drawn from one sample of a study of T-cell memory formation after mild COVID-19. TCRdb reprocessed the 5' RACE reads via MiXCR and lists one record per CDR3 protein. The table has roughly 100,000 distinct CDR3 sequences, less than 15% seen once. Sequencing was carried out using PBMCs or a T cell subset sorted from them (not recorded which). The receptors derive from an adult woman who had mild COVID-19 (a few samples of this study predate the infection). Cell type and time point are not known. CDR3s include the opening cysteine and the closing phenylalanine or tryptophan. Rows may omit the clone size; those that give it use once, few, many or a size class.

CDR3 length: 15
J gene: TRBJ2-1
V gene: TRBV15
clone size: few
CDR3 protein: CATSRLAGERNEQFF

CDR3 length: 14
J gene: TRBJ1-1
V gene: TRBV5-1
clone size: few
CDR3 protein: CASSLVASGSEAFF

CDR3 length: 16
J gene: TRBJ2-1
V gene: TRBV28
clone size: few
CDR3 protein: CASRAANSGTYNEQFF

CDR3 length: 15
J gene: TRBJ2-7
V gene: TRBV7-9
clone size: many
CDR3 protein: CASSLPDSSGYEQYF

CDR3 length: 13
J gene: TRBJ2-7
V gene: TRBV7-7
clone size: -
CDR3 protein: CASSLTQGGEQYF

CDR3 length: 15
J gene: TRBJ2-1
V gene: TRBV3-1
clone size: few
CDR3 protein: CASSQGVAGGQEQFF

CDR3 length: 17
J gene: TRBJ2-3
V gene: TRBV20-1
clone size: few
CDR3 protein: CSARRLAGAPSTDTQYF

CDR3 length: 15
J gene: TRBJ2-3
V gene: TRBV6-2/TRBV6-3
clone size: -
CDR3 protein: CASSGGRAETDTQYF

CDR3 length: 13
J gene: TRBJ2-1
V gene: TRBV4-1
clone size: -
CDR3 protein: CASSLTAYNEQFF

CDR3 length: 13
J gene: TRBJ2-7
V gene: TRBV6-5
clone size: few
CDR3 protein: CASRLAGPYEQYF

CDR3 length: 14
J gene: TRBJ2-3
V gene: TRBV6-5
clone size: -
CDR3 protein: CASSPGPVGGLQYF

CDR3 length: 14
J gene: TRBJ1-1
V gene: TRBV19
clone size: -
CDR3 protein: CASHMDPSGTEAFF

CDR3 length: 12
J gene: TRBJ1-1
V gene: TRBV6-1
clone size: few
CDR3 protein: CASDTANTEAFF

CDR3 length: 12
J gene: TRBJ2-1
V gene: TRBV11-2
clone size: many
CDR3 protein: CASSFGFHEQFF

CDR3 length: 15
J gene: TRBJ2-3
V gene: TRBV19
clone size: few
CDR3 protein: CASSVSGLGTDTQYF

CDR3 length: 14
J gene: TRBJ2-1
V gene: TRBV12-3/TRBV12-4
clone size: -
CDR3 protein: CASSGTSTTIEHFF

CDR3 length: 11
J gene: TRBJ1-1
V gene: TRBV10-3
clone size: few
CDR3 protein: CAISETTEAFF

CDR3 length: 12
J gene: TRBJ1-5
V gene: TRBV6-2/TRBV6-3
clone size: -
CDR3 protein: CASSGVNQPQHF

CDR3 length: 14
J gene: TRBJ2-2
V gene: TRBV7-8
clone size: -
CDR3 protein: CASSLTANTGELFF

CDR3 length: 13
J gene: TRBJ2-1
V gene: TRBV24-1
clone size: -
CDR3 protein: CATSEGLANEQFF

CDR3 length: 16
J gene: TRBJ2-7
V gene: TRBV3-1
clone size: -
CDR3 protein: CASSQDTWGRSYEQYF

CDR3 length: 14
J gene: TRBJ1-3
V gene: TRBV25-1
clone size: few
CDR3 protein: CASSDQQGGNTIYF

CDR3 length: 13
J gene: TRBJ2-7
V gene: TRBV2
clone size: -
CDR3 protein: CASIPRDSYEQYF

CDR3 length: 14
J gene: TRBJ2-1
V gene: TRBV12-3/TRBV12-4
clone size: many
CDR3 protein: CASSFGPPYNEQFF

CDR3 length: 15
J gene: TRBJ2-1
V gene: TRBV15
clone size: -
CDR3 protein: CATSRVTGGNNEQFF

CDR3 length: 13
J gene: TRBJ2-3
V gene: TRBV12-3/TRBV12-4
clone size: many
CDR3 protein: CASRDQSTDTQYF

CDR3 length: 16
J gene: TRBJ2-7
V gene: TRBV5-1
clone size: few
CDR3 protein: CASSLDKAGIDYEQYF

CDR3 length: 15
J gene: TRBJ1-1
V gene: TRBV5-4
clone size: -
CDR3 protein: CASSSGERMNTEAFF

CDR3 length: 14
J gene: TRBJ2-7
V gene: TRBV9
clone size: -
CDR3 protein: CASSVGKGRDEQYF

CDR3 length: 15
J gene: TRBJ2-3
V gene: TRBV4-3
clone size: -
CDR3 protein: CASSQERGHADTQYF

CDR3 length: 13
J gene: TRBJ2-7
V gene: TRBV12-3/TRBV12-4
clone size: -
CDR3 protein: CASSFSGAGEQYF

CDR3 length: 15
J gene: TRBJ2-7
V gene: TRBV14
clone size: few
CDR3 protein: CASSQDGLDSYEQYF

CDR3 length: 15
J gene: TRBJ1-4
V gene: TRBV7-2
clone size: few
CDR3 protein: CASSLVNRGDEKLFF

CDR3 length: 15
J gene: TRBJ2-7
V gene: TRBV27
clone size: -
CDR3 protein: CATAYSGYHSYEQYF

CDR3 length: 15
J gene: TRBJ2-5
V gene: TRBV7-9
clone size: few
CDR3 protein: CASSPGREIRETQYF

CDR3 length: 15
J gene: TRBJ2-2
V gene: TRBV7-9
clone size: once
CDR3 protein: CASSPAGGATGELFF

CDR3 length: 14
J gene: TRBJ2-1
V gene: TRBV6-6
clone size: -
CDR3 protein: CASTDRGGGDEQFF

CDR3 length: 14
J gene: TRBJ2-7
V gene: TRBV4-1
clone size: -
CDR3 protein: CASSQVGGNYEQYF

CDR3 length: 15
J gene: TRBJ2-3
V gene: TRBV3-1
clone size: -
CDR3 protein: CASSQDPGGLDTQYF

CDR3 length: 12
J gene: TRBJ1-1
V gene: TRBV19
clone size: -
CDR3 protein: CASSIGGPEAFF

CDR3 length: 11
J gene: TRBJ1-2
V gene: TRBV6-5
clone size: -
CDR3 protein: CASSPGVFYTF

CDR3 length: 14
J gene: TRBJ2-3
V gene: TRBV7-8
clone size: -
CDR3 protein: CASSLTRGSDTQYF

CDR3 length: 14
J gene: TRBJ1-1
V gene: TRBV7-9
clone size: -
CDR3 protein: CASSRDSWNTEAFF

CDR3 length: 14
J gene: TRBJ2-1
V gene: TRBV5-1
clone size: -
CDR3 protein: CASSLTAAYNEQFF

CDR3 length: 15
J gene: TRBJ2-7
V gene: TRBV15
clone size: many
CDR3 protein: CATSRDEDRTYEQYF

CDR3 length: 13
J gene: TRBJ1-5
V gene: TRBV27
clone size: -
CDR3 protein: CASSNVLGQPQHF

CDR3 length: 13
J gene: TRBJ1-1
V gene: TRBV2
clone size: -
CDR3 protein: CASMQGAITEAFF

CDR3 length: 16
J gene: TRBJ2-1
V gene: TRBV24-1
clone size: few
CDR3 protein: CATSDPTSPSYNEQFF

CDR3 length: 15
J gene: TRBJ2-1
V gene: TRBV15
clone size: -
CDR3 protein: CATSGETDPYNEQFF

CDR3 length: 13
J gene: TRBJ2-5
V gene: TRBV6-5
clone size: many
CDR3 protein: CASSYSQQETQYF

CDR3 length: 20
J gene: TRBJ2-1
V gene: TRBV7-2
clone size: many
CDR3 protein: CASSLSGWTSGTHSYNEQFF

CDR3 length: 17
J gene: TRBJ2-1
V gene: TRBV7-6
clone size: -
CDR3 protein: CASSLASVAGEYNEQFF

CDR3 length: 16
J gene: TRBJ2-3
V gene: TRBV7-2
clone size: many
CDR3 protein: CASSFPALAGGDTQYF

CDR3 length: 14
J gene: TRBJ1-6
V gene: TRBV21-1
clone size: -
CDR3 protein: CASPGGWGNSPLHF

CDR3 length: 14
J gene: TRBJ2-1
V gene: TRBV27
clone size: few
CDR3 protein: CASSFGGTYNEQFF

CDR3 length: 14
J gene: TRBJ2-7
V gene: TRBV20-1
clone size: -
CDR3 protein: CSARGMDSSYEQYF

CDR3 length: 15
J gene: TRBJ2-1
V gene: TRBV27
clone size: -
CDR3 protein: CASSTNGDSYNEQFF

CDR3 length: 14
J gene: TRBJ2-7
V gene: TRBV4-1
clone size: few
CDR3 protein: CASSPGLNSYEQYF

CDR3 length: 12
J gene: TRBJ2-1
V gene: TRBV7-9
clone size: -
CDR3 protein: CASSYLGSEQFF

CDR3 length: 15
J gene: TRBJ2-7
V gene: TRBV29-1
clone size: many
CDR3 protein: CSVEGLGDRAYEQYF